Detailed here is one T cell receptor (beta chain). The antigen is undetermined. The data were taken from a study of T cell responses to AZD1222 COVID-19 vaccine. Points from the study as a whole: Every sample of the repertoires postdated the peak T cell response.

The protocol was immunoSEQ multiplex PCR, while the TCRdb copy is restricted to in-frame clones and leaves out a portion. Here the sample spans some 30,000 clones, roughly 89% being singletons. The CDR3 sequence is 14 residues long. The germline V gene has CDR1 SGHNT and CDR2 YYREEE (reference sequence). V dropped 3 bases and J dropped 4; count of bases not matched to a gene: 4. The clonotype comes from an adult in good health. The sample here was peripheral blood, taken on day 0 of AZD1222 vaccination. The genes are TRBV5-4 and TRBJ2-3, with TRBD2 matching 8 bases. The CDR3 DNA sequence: TGTGCCAGCAGCTGGAGCGGGAGCCCAGATACGCAGTATTTT. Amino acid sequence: CASSWSGSPDTQYF.